A single sample is the source of the 5 T cell receptor beta chains below, sequenced in a study of T cells in localized non-small cell lung cancer. Sequencing used immunoSEQ multiplex PCR; TCRdb keeps in-frame clones, though not all of them. Of around 94,000 clones in the sample, approximately 88% were seen once. Sequencing was performed on peripheral blood, taken before any cancer treatment. The receptors here all came from a man aged 35-75 years with stage I squamous cell lung carcinoma.

This sequence joins TRBV7-2 and TRBJ1-2; possibly TRBD1 for D (6 bases). The CDR3 has 15 amino acids. CDR1 and CDR2 (germline): SGHTA, FQGNSA. With 0 bases removed from V and 5 bases from J, the gap between germline ends came to 13 bases. CDR3 nucleotides: TGTGCCAGCAGCTTAGCCGGGGGCGCCGGATATGGCTACACCTTC. As protein: CASSLAGGAGYGYTF. Supplemented by reference TRBV7-2 and TRBJ1-2, the full variable domain reads GAGVSQSPSNKVTEKGKDVELRCDPISGHTALYWYRQSLGQGLEFLIYFQGNSAPDKSGLPSDRFSAERTGGSVSTLTIQRTQQEDSAVYLCASSLAGGAGYGYTFGSGTRLTVV.

Regarding this clone: The sample has other DNA sequences that encode this CDR3 too. This chain joins TRBV7-9 and TRBJ1-1, with no clear D. Between the trimmed V and J ends, which lost 0 bases and 2 bases, there was a span of 7 bases. Germline V gene data show CDR1 as SEHNR and CDR2 as FQNEAQ (reference sequence). The CDR3 has 14 residues. In DNA form, the CDR3 reads TGTGCCAGCAGCTTAGCGCGCGGAAACACTGAAGCTTTCTTT. It is translated as CASSLARGNTEAFF.

J is TRBJ1-5 and V is TRBV5-4, with D possibly matching TRBD1 (5 bases). This CDR3 region has 12 residues. The V gene's germline CDR1 is SGHNT and CDR2 YYREEE (reference sequence). V was cut by 4 bases and J by 6 bases, with 8 bases left in between. The CDR3 DNA follows: TGTGCCAGCAGCCAGGACACTCAGCCCCAGCATTTT. Its protein product is CASSQDTQPQHF.

DNA of the CDR3: TGTGCCAGCAGTGATCTGGGTCTCTATGGCTACACCTTC. Protein: CASSDLGLYGYTF. The chain is built from TRBV2 and TRBJ1-2; D remains unclear. CDR1 and CDR2 from the germline V gene are SNHLY and FYNNEI. Trimming took 3 bases from V and 4 from J, leaving 9 bases between them. The CDR3 has 13 amino acids.

The chain is built from TRBV9 and TRBJ1-6; 8 bases match TRBD1. The CDR3 contains 17 residues. CDR1 is SGDLS and CDR2 is YYNGEE in the germline V gene. The junction had 6 bases not matched to a gene; V was cut back by 3 bases and J by 1 base. Here the CDR3 reads CASSGSGGASYNSPLHF. In nucleotides, the CDR3 is TGTGCCAGCAGCGGATCAGGGGGCGCGTCCTATAATTCACCCCTCCACTTT.